The 30 T cell receptor beta chains listed next were all sequenced from one sample in a study of CD8 T cells in Susac syndrome. With random hexamers, roughly 0.45 to 1 ug RNA was reverse transcribed. In TCRdb, the immunoSEQ multiplex PCR reads were re-called with MiXCR into one record per CDR3 protein. The sample holds about 250,000 distinct CDR3 sequences, roughly 93% seen once. The sample consisted of CD4+ T cells from PBMCs. The receptors come from a human donor with multiple sclerosis.

The chain carries TRBV2 and TRBJ2-3, with 10 bases identical to TRBD2. The CDR3 is 16 residues long. V gave up 6 bases and J gave up 3 bases; unmatched junction bases: 9. In germline, CDR1 is SNHLY, CDR2 FYNNEI. DNA for the CDR3: TGTGCCAGCAGCGGCCCGAGCGGGAGGGGTACAGATACGCAGTATTTT. This translates into CASSGPSGRGTDTQYF.

This clonotype occurred a few times. J is TRBJ2-2 and V is TRBV5-1, with 7 bases aligning to TRBD1. The V gene end was trimmed by 2 bases and the J gene end by 3 bases; junction bases not matched to a gene: 7. Germline V gene lookup returns CDR1 SGHRS and CDR2 YFSETQ. The CDR3 spans 16 residues. The CDR3: CASSLIQGTYTGELFF. In DNA, the CDR3 is TGCGCCAGCAGCTTAATACAGGGGACCTACACCGGGGAGCTGTTTTTT.

This sequence joins TRBV19 and TRBJ1-1; 9 nucleotides align to TRBD1. There are 16 residues in the CDR3. CDR1 and CDR2 from the germline V gene are LNHDA and SQIVND (reference sequence). The junction had 8 bases not matched to a gene; V was cut back by 6 bases and J by 0 bases. The CDR3 DNA reads TGTGCCAGTAGGAAAACAGGGGGCGAATTGAACACTGAAGCTTTCTTT. Its translation: CASRKTGGELNTEAFF.

This chain uses TRBV30 with TRBJ1-3; D is ambiguous. Trimming shortened V by 2 bases and J by 11 bases, and 13 bases separated the two germline ends. The CDR3 consists of 12 residues. In germline, CDR1 is GTSNPN, CDR2 SVGIG (reference sequence). The CDR3 spells CAWSSGLGAIYF. Here the CDR3 DNA reads TGTGCCTGGAGTTCTGGACTCGGGGCCATATATTTT.

V is TRBV5-4 and J is TRBJ2-7; TRBD1 might be the D (5 bases). The V and J ends lost 3 bases and 7 bases respectively, with 14 bases between them. Per germline, CDR1 SGHNT and CDR2 YYREEE (reference sequence). This CDR3 has 13 residues. The CDR3 is CASSSDTFLEQYF. CDR3 coding DNA: TGTGCCAGCAGCTCGGACACCTTTCTTGAGCAGTACTTC.

The chain links TRBV2 to TRBJ1-2, with TRBD1 matching over 9 bases. In germline, CDR1 is SNHLY, CDR2 FYNNEI. The ends lost 10 bases at V and 3 bases at J; junction bases unmatched: 9. This CDR3 region has 14 residues. CDR3: CATPGQGTHYGYTF. The CDR3, as DNA: TGTGCCACCCCGGGACAGGGAACTCACTATGGCTACACCTTC.

The V gene is TRBV12-3 or TRBV12-4, the J gene TRBJ1-3; D gene ambiguous. V gave up 3 bases and J gave up 2 bases, with 8 bases separating them. The CDR3 loop spans 14 amino acids. The CDR3, as DNA: TGTGCCAGCAGTTTTATTGAGCCTGGAAACACCATATATTTT. Residues: CASSFIEPGNTIYF.

V usage is TRBV18 and J usage is TRBJ2-3; no reliable D call. This CDR3 comprises 13 residues. V dropped 0 bases and J dropped 6 bases, with 7 bases sitting between them. The V gene's germline CDR1 is KGHSH and CDR2 LQKENI. CDR3 nucleotide sequence: TGTGCCAGCTCACCACCAGGGCCCGATACGCAGTATTTT. Amino acids: CASSPPGPDTQYF.

This chain uses TRBV5-1 with TRBJ2-3, with 11 nucleotides matching TRBD1. CDR3 length: 16 amino acids. Germline V gene data show CDR1 as SGHRS and CDR2 as YFSETQ. Trimming at V came to 2 bases and at J to 3 bases, leaving 5 bases not matched to a gene. The CDR3 DNA reads as TGCGCCAGCAGCTTTACCGGGACAGGGGGGACAGATACGCAGTATTTT. Protein sequence: CASSFTGTGGTDTQYF.

The V gene is TRBV19, the J gene TRBJ1-3; maybe TRBD1 (5 bases). V lost 3 bases and J lost 8, with 8 bases in between. Germline values: CDR1 LNHDA, CDR2 SQIVND (reference sequence). This CDR3 is 12 amino acids long. The CDR3 sequence is CASSMGGDTIYF. The DNA for the CDR3 is TGTGCCAGTAGTATGGGGGGAGACACCATATATTTT.

CDR3: CAISVSGGAKNIQYF. The CDR3 DNA reads as TGTGCCATCAGCGTCAGCGGGGGGGCCAAAAACATTCAGTACTTC. The chain couples TRBV10-3 to TRBJ2-4, with 9 bases matching TRBD2. V was clipped by 6 bases and J by 1 base; unmatched bases: 4. Germline V CDR1 and CDR2: ENHRY, SYGVKD. The CDR3 has 15 amino acids.

This chain uses TRBV20-1 with TRBJ2-1; TRBD2 is a possible D gene (5 bases). The CDR3 is 12 residues long. Germline CDR1 DFQATT, CDR2 SNEGSKA (reference sequence). The V and J ends lost 2 bases and 6 bases respectively, with 8 bases between them. Written as DNA, the CDR3 is TGCAGTGCTAGATTCGCGGGCAATGAGCAGTTCTTC. It translates to CSARFAGNEQFF.

V is TRBV5-6 and J is TRBJ2-5; tentatively, D is TRBD1 (6 bases). CDR3 length: 15 residues. CDR1 SGHDT and CDR2 YYEEEE come from the germline V gene. Between the trimmed V and J ends, which lost 4 bases and 2 bases, there was a span of 15 bases. CDR3 protein: CASSTGQRFQETQYF. The CDR3 bases are TGTGCCAGCAGCACTGGACAGCGCTTTCAAGAGACCCAGTACTTC.

V gene TRBV27 combines with J gene TRBJ2-7; 11 bases are a match to TRBD2. The CDR3 is made up of 17 amino acids. Germline CDR1 is MNHEY and CDR2 is SMNVEV (reference sequence). V shed 6 bases, J shed 2 bases, and the junction held 12 bases outside the gene matches. The CDR3 region is CASRPGIAGGFPYEQYV. Written as DNA, the CDR3 is TGTGCCAGCAGACCCGGGATAGCGGGAGGGTTCCCCTACGAGCAGTACGTC.

CDR3 residues: CASSLGYPQNTEAFF. CDR3 nucleotide sequence: TGTGCCAGCAGCTTGGGATACCCACAGAACACTGAAGCTTTCTTT. The V and J genes are TRBV5-4 and TRBJ1-1, with unresolved D. V dropped 0 bases and J dropped 1 base, with 10 bases sitting between them. Per germline, CDR1 SGHNT and CDR2 YYREEE (reference sequence). The CDR3 is 15 residues long.

This clonotype has a single count. The V and J genes are TRBV29-1 and TRBJ1-1; 8 nucleotides match TRBD1. With V trimmed by 7 bases and J by 0 bases, 7 bases remained unmatched. CDR3 size: 14 residues. Per germline, CDR1 SQVTM and CDR2 ANQGSEA. The DNA of the CDR3 is TGCAGCGCCCTCAGGGGGCAAATGAACACTGAAGCTTTCTTT. Translation: CSALRGQMNTEAFF.

The rearrangement links TRBV15 to TRBJ2-5; 10 nucleotides align to TRBD2. The trim removed 0 bases at V and 5 bases at J, leaving 9 bases unmatched. Germline loops: CDR1 LNHNV, CDR2 YYDKDF (reference sequence). CDR3 length equals 17 residues. The CDR3, as DNA: TGTGCCACCAGCAGAGATACAGCGGGAGGGCCCGGCGAGACCCAGTACTTC. Translation gives CATSRDTAGGPGETQYF.

This clonotype was seen only once. This sequence joins TRBV7-8 and TRBJ2-5, with TRBD2 matching 8 bases. CDR1 and CDR2 from the germline V gene are SGHVS and FQNEAQ. CDR3 length: 18 residues. V trimming: 1 base; J trimming: 3 bases; junction bases outside the gene matches: 13. The CDR3 sequence: CASSLGGFGTSGEETQYF. In nucleotides, the CDR3 is TGTGCCAGCAGCTTAGGGGGGTTCGGAACTAGCGGTGAAGAGACCCAGTACTTC.

The chain combines TRBV19 with TRBJ2-2, with D possibly called TRBD1 or TRBD2 (5 bases each). Trimming left V 1 base short and J 8 bases short, with 8 bases between. There are 13 residues in the CDR3. Germline CDR1 LNHDA, CDR2 SQIVND (reference sequence). The CDR3 sequence is CASSIGGVGELFF. The CDR3 region has the DNA TGTGCCAGTAGTATAGGAGGGGTAGGGGAGCTGTTTTTT.

The rearrangement joins TRBV5-1 to TRBJ2-2; D remains unclear. This CDR3 contains 14 residues. The germline V and J ends were trimmed by 3 bases and 0 bases, with 6 bases remaining between them. Germline loops: CDR1 SGHRS, CDR2 YFSETQ. The CDR3 nucleotides are TGCGCCAGCAGCTCTAACACGAACACCGGGGAGCTGTTTTTT. Translated: CASSSNTNTGELFF.

This chain links TRBV23-1 with TRBJ1-4; no clear D gene. TRBV23-1 is an ORF, with its function uncertain. The length of the CDR3 is 12 residues. Between the trimmed V and J ends, which lost 3 bases and 12 bases, there was a span of 11 bases. In nucleotides, the CDR3 is TGCGCCAGCAGTCACAGGCCAAGGGAACTGTTTTTT. It is translated as CASSHRPRELFF.

V is TRBV6-6 and J is TRBJ1-3, with TRBD1 as a possible D gene (6 bases). CDR1 is MNHNY, CDR2 SVGAGI, per germline (reference sequence). The CDR3 extends over 14 amino acids. The germline V and J ends were trimmed by 0 bases and 3 bases, with 6 bases remaining between them. In DNA, the CDR3 is TGTGCCAGCAGTTACTCACAGGGTGGAAACACCATATATTTT. Its protein product is CASSYSQGGNTIYF.

CDR3 coding DNA: TGTGCCAGCAGCTTAAACCAGGGAGGCACTGAAGCTTTCTTT. It codes for CASSLNQGGTEAFF. The rearrangement links TRBV7-6 to TRBJ1-1, with a possible D match to TRBD1 (5 bases). From germline, CDR1 is SGHVS and CDR2 FNYEAQ. The CDR3 is 14 residues long. Trimming left V 2 bases short and J 4 bases short, with 11 bases between. The complete variable domain, with remaining parts taken from reference TRBV7-6 and TRBJ1-1, reads GAGVSQSPRYKVTKRGQDVALRCDPISGHVSLYWYRQALGQGPEFLTYFNYEAQQDKSGLPNDRFSAERPEGSISTLTIQRTEQRDSAMYRCASSLNQGGTEAFFGQGTRLTVV.

The chain combines TRBV9 with TRBJ2-7; 7 bases line up with TRBD2. Germline V gene sequence: CDR1 SGDLS, CDR2 YYNGEE. The length of the CDR3 is 15 residues. Trimming cost V 0 bases and J 2 bases; bases outside gene matches: 5. The CDR3 DNA follows: TGTGCCAGCAGCGTAGGAAGCGGGGTCGCCTACGAGCAGTACTTC. This gives the protein CASSVGSGVAYEQYF.

V and J are TRBV19 and TRBJ1-5; 9 nucleotides line up with TRBD1. Per the germline V gene, CDR1 is LNHDA and CDR2 is SQIVND (reference sequence). The CDR3 is 16 residues long. V lost 5 bases and J lost 7; bases outside the gene matches: 12. The CDR3 reads CASSQQPGQGLQPQHF. CDR3 sequence (DNA): TGTGCCAGTAGTCAACAACCGGGACAGGGACTACAGCCCCAGCATTTT.

V usage is TRBV10-3 and J usage is TRBJ2-1; TRBD2 agrees at 7 bases. Looked up from germline, CDR1 is ENHRY and CDR2 is SYGVKD. The length of the CDR3 is 15 residues. The J segment lost 3 bases and the V segment lost 0 bases, leaving 2 bases of the junction unmatched. CDR3 in DNA: TGTGCCATCAGTGAGTCCAGCGGGGTCTACAATGAGCAGTTCTTC. Translation: CAISESSGVYNEQFF.

The J gene is TRBJ2-3, the V gene TRBV12-3 or TRBV12-4; 9 bases are shared with TRBD1. CDR3 length equals 16 residues. V gave up 5 bases and J gave up 4 bases; unmatched junction bases: 10. Here the CDR3 DNA reads TGTGCCAGCAGTCTATTGACAGGGGGAGGCGCAGATACGCAGTATTTT. This gives the protein CASSLLTGGGADTQYF.

Written as DNA, the CDR3 is TGTGCCAGCAGCTACGGACATTCAAGGGAGACCCAGTACTTC. Translation gives CASSYGHSRETQYF. The chain recombines TRBV7-2 with TRBJ2-5, with D perhaps matching TRBD1 (5 bases). V dropped 4 bases and J dropped 5 bases, with 14 bases sitting between them. This CDR3 region has 14 residues. CDR1 and CDR2 (germline): SGHTA, FQGNSA.

This clonotype was counted a few times. The J gene is TRBJ2-1, the V gene TRBV19; D assignment may be TRBD1 or TRBD2 (5 bases each). V lost 5 bases to trimming and J lost 0 bases, with 8 bases between them. The length of the CDR3 is 14 residues. Germline V gene lookup returns CDR1 LNHDA and CDR2 SQIVND (reference sequence). In DNA, the CDR3 is TGTGCCAGTAGTCCAGGGAGCTCCTACAATGAGCAGTTCTTC. It codes for CASSPGSSYNEQFF.

This chain joins TRBV2 and TRBJ2-1; no reliable D call. The CDR3 covers 11 residues. The V gene's germline CDR1 is SNHLY and CDR2 FYNNEI. V lost 6 bases, J lost 9 bases, and 9 bases lay in between. CDR3 sequence (DNA): TGTGCCAGCAGGCTTATCGGTGAGCAGTTCTTC. It codes for CASRLIGEQFF.